These 28 T cell receptor beta chains share one sample of origin, sequenced in a study of shared clonotypes between healthy human individuals. Method: immunoSEQ multiplex PCR; TCRdb's copy keeps in-frame clones and lacks some. The sample includes some 900,000 clones, 60% to 85% of them seen just once. Sequencing was done on a sample of memory CD4+ T cells sorted from blood. Described subset: CD45RA-negative fraction. These receptors were taken from a man aged 18-30 years in good health.

V and J are TRBV18 and TRBJ1-1; D uncertain. CDR3 length: 13 amino acids. Trimming cost V 3 bases and J 5 bases, with 10 bases left between them. Germline CDR1 reads KGHSH; CDR2 reads LQKENI. The CDR3 bases are TGTGCCAGCTCACCCTTGGAGAAGACTGAAGCTTTCTTT. The encoded protein is CASSPLEKTEAFF.

V usage is TRBV25-1 and J usage is TRBJ1-5; D is unresolved. The germline V and J ends were trimmed by 8 bases and 0 bases, with 11 bases remaining between them. The V gene's germline CDR1 is MGHDK and CDR2 SYGVNS. CDR3 length: 14 residues. As DNA, the CDR3 is TGTGCCAGCCGGTATACCGATAGCAATCAGCCCCAGCATTTT. Translating gives CASRYTDSNQPQHF.

The chain employs TRBV5-4 and TRBJ1-2; maybe TRBD1 (5 bases). This CDR3 region has 14 residues. With 0 bases removed from V and 2 bases from J, the gap between germline ends came to 8 bases. Germline V CDR1 and CDR2: SGHNT, YYREEE (reference sequence). CDR3 amino acids: CASSLVTANYGYTF. In nucleotides, the CDR3 is TGTGCCAGCAGCTTGGTGACAGCCAACTATGGCTACACCTTC.

The V call is TRBV18, the J call TRBJ2-2, with D tentatively TRBD2 (6 bases). The CDR3 has 14 amino acids. CDR1 is KGHSH and CDR2 is LQKENI in the germline V gene. Trimming took off 3 bases at V and 4 bases at J, with 9 bases between the two ends. The CDR3 nucleotides read TGTGCCAGCTCACCCTCCGGGGGCACCGGGGAGCTGTTTTTT. Protein sequence: CASSPSGGTGELFF.

This clone showed up just a few times. The CDR3 DNA sequence: TGCGCCAGCAGCCGAGGGACTCTGGAGGTAGAGACCCAGTACTTC. As protein: CASSRGTLEVETQYF. The chain joins TRBV4-3 to TRBJ2-5; D may be TRBD2 (6 bases). The CDR3 is made up of 15 amino acids. CDR1 and CDR2 from the germline V gene are LGHNA and YSLEER. V gave up 4 bases and J gave up 4 bases, with 16 bases separating them.

The chain combines TRBV28 with TRBJ1-2; D call uncertain. Germline V gene sequence: CDR1 MDHEN, CDR2 SYDVKM. The CDR3 loop spans 13 amino acids. Trimming shortened V by 8 bases and J by 1 base, and 11 bases separated the two germline ends. The CDR3 region has the DNA TGTGCCAGCCGCAAATCCGGTAACTATGGCTACACCTTC. Its protein product is CASRKSGNYGYTF.

This sequence joins TRBV10-2 and TRBJ1-1; perhaps TRBD1 as D (5 bases). Trimming stripped 7 bases from V and 8 bases from J, with 17 bases between. This CDR3 comprises 13 residues. Germline CDR1 and CDR2: WSHSY and SAAADI. The CDR3 sequence is CASKFIGGGEAFF. The CDR3 nucleotides read TGCGCCAGCAAGTTCATCGGGGGAGGGGAAGCTTTCTTT.

This sequence joins TRBV6-1 and TRBJ1-1, with D hard to call. With 1 base removed from V and 1 base from J, the gap between germline ends came to 10 bases. The CDR3 length is 15 residues. Germline CDR1 reads MNHNS; CDR2 reads SASEGT. The CDR3 region has the DNA TGTGCCAGCAGTGAAGTGGGTCCGGGGAACACTGAAGCTTTCTTT. Translation gives CASSEVGPGNTEAFF.

This rearrangement joins TRBV5-1 to TRBJ2-1; 8 bases are shared with TRBD1. Trimming cost V 5 bases and J 0 bases; bases outside gene matches: 10. Germline CDR1 SGHRS, CDR2 YFSETQ. CDR3 length: 17 residues. The CDR3 bases are TGCGCCAGCAGACACACGACAGGGGACAGCTCCTACAATGAGCAGTTCTTC. Translated, it gives CASRHTTGDSSYNEQFF.

The rearrangement uses TRBV30 and TRBJ1-2; 9 bases align to TRBD1. The CDR3 totals 15 residues. After removal of 4 bases from V and 4 bases from J, the junction contained 10 bases not matched to a gene. Germline assignment: CDR1 GTSNPN and CDR2 SVGIG (reference sequence). The CDR3 here is CAWTSGTGSAYGYTF. The CDR3 DNA reads as TGTGCCTGGACCTCCGGGACAGGGTCTGCCTATGGCTACACCTTC.

J is TRBJ2-3 and V is TRBV5-1; 8 nucleotides align to TRBD1. V lost 4 bases and J lost 2; bases outside the gene matches: 6. The CDR3 extends over 15 amino acids. The V gene's germline CDR1 is SGHRS and CDR2 YFSETQ. CDR3 region: CASSHPDRDTDTQYF. As DNA, the CDR3 is TGCGCCAGCAGCCATCCGGACAGGGACACAGATACGCAGTATTTT. Filled out from reference TRBV5-1 and TRBJ2-3, the complete variable domain reads KAGVTQTPRYLIKTRGQQVTLSCSPISGHRSVSWYQQTPGQGLQFLFEYFSETQRNKGNFPGRFSGRQFSNSRSEMNVSTLELGDSALYLCASSHPDRDTDTQYFGPGTRLTVL.

A few counts support this clone. J is TRBJ2-2 and V is TRBV7-3; 7 bases fit TRBD1. The V and J ends lost 5 bases and 4 bases, in that order; junction bases with no gene match: 7. This CDR3 has 15 residues. Germline V gives CDR1 SGHTA, CDR2 FQGTGA. CDR3 nucleotides: TGTGCCAGCAGCCCCCGACAGGGCGGCACCGGGGAGCTGTTTTTT. It is translated as CASSPRQGGTGELFF. The variable domain in full, completed from reference TRBV7-3 and TRBJ2-2, reads GAGVSQTPSNKVTEKGKYVELRCDPISGHTALYWYRQSLGQGPEFLIYFQGTGAADDSGLPNDRFFAVRPEGSVSTLKIQRTERGDSAVYLCASSPRQGGTGELFFGEGSRLTVL.

The V call is TRBV7-9, the J call TRBJ2-7; 8 bases line up with TRBD1. CDR1 is SEHNR, CDR2 FQNEAQ, per germline (reference sequence). V gave up 2 bases and J gave up 2 bases; unmatched junction bases: 5. The CDR3 extends over 15 amino acids. CDR3 loop: CASSLLVDRAYEQYF. In DNA form, the CDR3 reads TGTGCCAGCAGCTTATTAGTGGACAGGGCCTACGAGCAGTACTTC.

The J gene is TRBJ2-3, the V gene TRBV7-8; TRBD2 matches 9 bases. CDR1 and CDR2 (germline): SGHVS, FQNEAQ. This CDR3 contains 15 residues. V trimming: 6 bases; J trimming: 7 bases; junction bases outside the gene matches: 11. In DNA form, the CDR3 reads TGTGCCAGCAGTCGGAGGGCGGGGGGGCCGTATACGCAGTATTTT. It translates to CASSRRAGGPYTQYF.

V gene TRBV5-1 combines with J gene TRBJ1-4; no reliable D call. V was cut by 4 bases and J by 0 bases, with 13 bases left in between. Germline-derived CDR1 and CDR2 are SGHRS and YFSETQ. CDR3 length equals 16 residues. CDR3 sequence (DNA): TGCGCCAGCAGCCGGTCGGGGTCTGCAACTAATGAAAAACTGTTTTTT. Translation gives CASSRSGSATNEKLFF.

The chain joins TRBV7-8 to TRBJ1-1, with D possibly matching TRBD1 (6 bases). V was trimmed by 7 bases and J by 6 bases, leaving 15 bases between them. Germline V gene data show CDR1 as SGHVS and CDR2 as FQNEAQ. The CDR3 loop spans 13 amino acids. The DNA for the CDR3 is TGTGCCAGCACCCTCACAGGGAGTGCTGAAGCTTTCTTT. It codes for CASTLTGSAEAFF.

This clone was detected a few times. This chain joins TRBV29-1 and TRBJ1-2, with no clear D. The CDR3 consists of 12 residues. Per the germline V gene, CDR1 is SQVTM and CDR2 is ANQGSEA. V was pared by 6 bases and J by 5 bases, with 13 bases between. CDR3 protein: CSVHEPPYGYTF. The CDR3 bases are TGCAGCGTCCATGAGCCTCCGTATGGCTACACCTTC.

V usage is TRBV7-9 and J usage is TRBJ2-7; D not certain. The CDR3 totals 14 residues. V lost 5 bases to trimming and J lost 3 bases, with 14 bases between them. The germline CDR1 and CDR2 sequences are SEHNR and FQNEAQ (reference sequence). CDR3: CASSPRVTFYEQYF. The CDR3, as DNA: TGTGCCAGCAGCCCACGGGTCACTTTCTACGAGCAGTACTTC.

The chain combines TRBV6-1 with TRBJ1-1; D gene ambiguous. The V end lost 5 bases, the J end lost 6 bases, and 16 bases lay between the germline ends. There are 14 residues in the CDR3. In germline, CDR1 is MNHNS, CDR2 SASEGT. In DNA, the CDR3 is TGTGCCAGCAGTCTTACAGTGAGGATCTCTGAAGCTTTCTTT. Its translation is CASSLTVRISEAFF.

This clone was seen only a few times. The genes are TRBV6-4 and TRBJ2-1; the match to TRBD2 covers 11 bases. The J segment lost 6 bases and the V segment lost 3 bases, leaving 4 bases of the junction unmatched. The CDR3 has 15 residues. In germline, CDR1 is MRHNA, CDR2 SNTAGT. CDR3 sequence (DNA): TGTGCCAGCAGTGATTTAGCGGGAGGGCCCAATGAGCAGTTCTTC. Translated: CASSDLAGGPNEQFF.

The sample holds one count of this clone. V is TRBV10-3 and J is TRBJ2-1; TRBD2 agrees at 12 bases. The CDR3 covers 16 residues. With V trimmed by 4 bases and J by 7 bases, 8 bases remained unmatched. Germline CDR1 and CDR2: ENHRY and SYGVKD. The CDR3 protein is CAISGLAGVGPNEQFF. The DNA of the CDR3 is TGTGCCATCAGTGGACTAGCGGGAGTCGGTCCAAATGAGCAGTTCTTC.

The rearrangement links TRBV6-5 to TRBJ1-2; 9 nucleotides agree with TRBD1. V shed 5 bases and J 7 bases; nucleotides not matched to a gene: 8. Germline CDR1 reads MNHEY; CDR2 reads SVGAGI. The CDR3 totals 14 residues. The CDR3 region is CASSARTGVGGYTF. CDR3 DNA sequence: TGTGCCAGCAGTGCCCGGACAGGGGTCGGTGGCTACACCTTC.

The gene calls are TRBV5-4 and TRBJ2-5, with 7 bases aligning to TRBD1. V lost 4 bases to trimming and J lost 7 bases; unmatched junction nucleotides: 10. Germline assignment: CDR1 SGHNT and CDR2 YYREEE (reference sequence). The CDR3 contains 14 residues. The CDR3 sequence: CASSGWGQRSTQYF. In DNA form, the CDR3 reads TGTGCCAGCAGCGGGTGGGGACAGAGGTCGACCCAGTACTTC.

The chain joins TRBV6-1 to TRBJ1-1; tentative D call: TRBD1 (5 bases). V was shortened by 4 bases and J by 6 bases, with 15 bases between the two germline ends. CDR1 and CDR2 from the germline V gene are MNHNS and SASEGT. CDR3 length equals 14 residues. The CDR3 spells CASSASGATAEAFF. The DNA of the CDR3 is TGTGCCAGCAGTGCCTCCGGCGCGACAGCTGAAGCTTTCTTT.

The chain employs TRBV18 and TRBJ2-7, with D uncertain. The V end was cut by 2 bases, the J end by 5 bases, with 1 base between. This CDR3 comprises 10 residues. Germline V gene data show CDR1 as KGHSH and CDR2 as LQKENI. The CDR3: CASSPNEQYF. DNA of the CDR3: TGTGCCAGCTCACCAAACGAGCAGTACTTC.

The chain carries TRBV7-2 and TRBJ2-1; either TRBD1 or TRBD2 may supply D (5 bases each). This CDR3 has 17 residues. Trimming took off 5 bases at V and 3 bases at J, with 20 bases between the two ends. CDR1 and CDR2 (germline): SGHTA, FQGNSA. The DNA of the CDR3 is TGTGCCAGCAGCCCCCGAATAGGGGAGTCTAACTACAATGAGCAGTTCTTC. Its translation is CASSPRIGESNYNEQFF.

This rearrangement joins TRBV11-2 to TRBJ2-7; 8 nucleotides align to TRBD1. Germline V gene sequence: CDR1 SGHAT, CDR2 FQNNGV. The CDR3 consists of 15 residues. J gave up 5 bases and V 5 bases, and 11 bases lay outside the gene matches. CDR3 region: CASSLRTGFGNEQYF. In DNA form, the CDR3 reads TGTGCCAGCAGCCTAAGGACAGGGTTCGGCAACGAGCAGTACTTC. Using reference TRBV11-2 and TRBJ2-7 for the parts outside the CDR3, the full variable domain is EAGVAQSPRYKIIEKRQSVAFWCNPISGHATLYWYQQILGQGPKLLIQFQNNGVVDDSQLPKDRFSAERLKGVDSTLKIQPAKLEDSAVYLCASSLRTGFGNEQYFGPGTRLTVT.

The rearrangement joins TRBV19 to TRBJ1-1; tentatively, D is TRBD1 (6 bases). The CDR3 has 15 amino acids. Germline assignment: CDR1 LNHDA and CDR2 SQIVND (reference sequence). Trimming removed 5 bases from V and 1 base from J, with 14 bases in between. CDR3 sequence (DNA): TGTGCCAGTAGTGCCTATGACAGGAGGAACACTGAAGCTTTCTTT. Protein: CASSAYDRRNTEAFF.